This T cell receptor beta chain appears in the sequencing data of a study of T cell changes during pregnancy in multiple sclerosis. J gave up 0 bases and V 6 bases, and 6 bases lay outside the gene matches. CDR3 length: 14 residues. The germline V gene has CDR1 SGHRS and CDR2 YFSETQ. Profiling relied on immunoSEQ multiplex PCR, and the TCRdb table lists in-frame clones only, not all of them. The sample yields 60,000 or so clones, about 91% seen once. The chain is built from TRBV5-1 and TRBJ2-7, with 7 bases matching TRBD1. This sample comprised peripheral blood, obtained before pregnancy. The source is a female donor with multiple sclerosis, enrolled in a pregnancy study. The CDR3: CASKRDSTSYEQYF. Written as DNA, the CDR3 is TGCGCCAGCAAAAGGGACAGCACCTCCTACGAGCAGTACTTC.